This T cell receptor beta chain was recorded in a study of long-term antiretroviral therapy in people with HIV. Runs used v3.0 of the immunoSEQ assay and were done at survey level. Repertoires were generated with immunoSEQ multiplex PCR, while TCRdb's copy carries only in-frame clones and drops some. The sample comprises some 11,000 clones, less than 80% of which are singletons, and under 20% rests with the top ten. Germline loops: CDR1 SGHNT, CDR2 YYREEE (reference sequence). V was clipped by 5 bases and J by 2 bases; unmatched bases: 3. This CDR3 comprises 13 residues. The source was unsorted PBMCs, collected at the start of antiretroviral therapy, before treatment. The V and J genes are TRBV5-4 and TRBJ2-7, with TRBD1 matching 8 bases. The sequence came from a man aged 25 to 40 with HIV. This chain's CDR3 is CASSRQGPYEQYF. The DNA of the CDR3 is TGTGCCAGCAGTAGACAGGGGCCCTACGAGCAGTACTTC.